Listed here are 9 T cell receptor beta chains from one sample, sequenced in a study of regulatory T cells in long-lasting Graves disease. Assembly of TCR beta libraries relied on iRepertoire HTBI primers together with Arm-PCR of CDR3 regions. TCRdb re-called the multiplex PCR reads with MiXCR, one entry per CDR3 protein. This sample has 450,000 to 700,000 distinct CDR3 sequences, with approximately 15% found just once. Noted time point: newly diagnosed GD, antithyroid drugs for less than 3 months. The TCR library used RNA extracted from PBMCs. This sample was also put to use in a study of T cells in Graves' hyperthyroidism and ophthalmopathy.

Sequencing used peripheral blood mononuclear cells (PBMCs), obtained at new diagnosis, from a patient treated with antithyroid drugs. Receptor source: a man between 25 and 39 years old with Graves disease.

As for this clonotype: This may arise from a read error, as a much more abundant clone is one base away. The chain combines TRBV6-1 with TRBJ2-3; 9 positions match TRBD1. Looked up from germline, CDR1 is MNHNS and CDR2 is SASEGT. Trimming cost V 6 bases and J 1 base; bases outside gene matches: 11. The CDR3 covers 17 residues. This CDR3 is CASSDFTGGQRTDTQYF. CDR3 nucleotides: TGTGCCAGCAGCGATTTTACAGGGGGCCAGCGCACAGATACGCAGTATTTT.

The rearrangement uses TRBV7-9 and TRBJ2-1, with D maybe TRBD2 (5 bases). Per the germline V gene, CDR1 is SEHNR and CDR2 is FQNEAQ (reference sequence). V was trimmed by 5 bases and J by 7 bases, leaving 15 bases between them. The CDR3 length is 14 residues. The CDR3 coding sequence is TGTGCCAGCAGCCTCCTTGACGGGAAGAATGAGCAGTTCTTC. It translates to CASSLLDGKNEQFF.

This clonotype occurred many times. V is TRBV6-1 and J is TRBJ2-1, with TRBD2 matching 13 bases. CDR3 length: 16 residues. V lost 6 bases to trimming and J lost 15 bases; unmatched junction nucleotides: 17. Germline V gene lookup returns CDR1 MNHNS and CDR2 SASEGT. The CDR3, as DNA: TGTGCCAGCAGCCTGTCGCGGACTAGCGGGAGTTTGTACCCGTTCTTC. This translates into CASSLSRTSGSLYPFF.

This clonotype was picked up many times. The DNA of the CDR3 is TGTGCCAGCAAATTTAGCTGGGAGCTGTTTTTT. Its translation: CASKFSWELFF. The chain couples TRBV2 to TRBJ2-2, with D hard to call. Trimming removed 7 bases from V and 9 bases from J, with 9 bases in between. CDR3 size: 11 residues. Germline CDR1 reads SNHLY; CDR2 reads FYNNEI.

The table lists this clonotype with many counts. This rearrangement joins TRBV28 to TRBJ2-7; possible D gene TRBD2, 5 bases. Trimming cost V 3 bases and J 7 bases, with 16 bases left between them. Germline CDR1 and CDR2: MDHEN and SYDVKM. The CDR3 consists of 14 residues. CDR3 nucleotide sequence: TGTGCCAGCAGTTTTGGGAGCGGTTTGGGGGAGCAGTACTTC. Translated, it gives CASSFGSGLGEQYF.

This clonotype has only a few counts. Just one base apart from a much larger clone, this may be a read error. The V and J genes are TRBV29-1 and TRBJ2-4; D possibly corresponds to TRBD2 (6 bases). CDR1 and CDR2 from the germline V gene are SQVTM and ANQGSEA. This CDR3 has 14 amino acids. Trimming shortened V by 7 bases and J by 2 bases, and 15 bases separated the two germline ends. The CDR3 reads CSAGRGRSKNIQYF. The CDR3 nucleotides are TGCAGCGCTGGACGGGGGAGGTCCAAAAACATTCAGTACTTC.

This clonotype was seen many times. The V gene is TRBV6-1, the J gene TRBJ2-1; D possibly corresponds to TRBD1 (6 bases). The length of the CDR3 is 12 residues. The V gene lost 6 bases and the J gene lost 8 bases, with 11 bases spanning the gap. Germline V lookup: CDR1 MNHNS, CDR2 SASEGT. The CDR3 sequence: CASRTGWYEQFF. The CDR3 DNA follows: TGTGCCAGCAGGACAGGTTGGTATGAGCAGTTCTTC.

This clonotype was seen more than once but under ten times. This chain uses TRBV5-4 with TRBJ1-2, with D perhaps TRBD1 (5 bases). The length of the CDR3 is 11 residues. Trimming removed 7 bases from V and 8 bases from J, with 12 bases in between. The germline V gene has CDR1 SGHNT and CDR2 YYREEE (reference sequence). The CDR3 spells CASGTASGYTF. CDR3 sequence (DNA): TGTGCCAGCGGGACTGCCTCGGGCTACACCTTC.

This clonotype was recorded many times. The chain carries TRBV24-1 and TRBJ2-7; 7 bases fit TRBD2. The length of the CDR3 is 17 residues. Germline CDR1 KGHDR, CDR2 SFDVKD. With 7 bases clipped from V and 3 bases from J, the junction kept 17 bases outside the gene matches. The DNA for the CDR3 is TGTGCCACCAGGGCCACCTTTAAGGGACTACCCTTCTACGAGCAGTACTTC. Amino acids: CATRATFKGLPFYEQYF.